This T cell receptor (beta chain) was identified during a study of OX40 agonist ivuxolimab in advanced cancers. Study-wide context: Patients were dosed intravenously with ivuxolimab at 0.01 to 10 mg/kg every 2 weeks. Participants averaged 60 years of age (range about 23 to 80) and were less than 85% male. Three partial responders included one hepatocellular carcinoma patient and two cutaneous melanoma patients.

The CDR3 extends over 15 amino acids. The germline gives CDR1 ENHRY, CDR2 SYGVKD. The V gene end was trimmed by 4 bases and the J gene end by 2 bases; junction bases not matched to a gene: 4. The sampling schedule covered blood at baseline, cycle 4 day 1, and cycle 7 day 1. Repertoires were generated with immunoSEQ multiplex PCR, while TCRdb's copy carries only in-frame clones and drops some. Of fewer than 95,000 clones listed, around 90% were seen once; the top ten hold approximately 7.4%. The TCR originated in an adult with an advanced solid tumor such as melanoma, head and neck, liver or kidney cancer. J is TRBJ2-2 and V is TRBV10-3; 7 bases are a match to TRBD1. The sequenced sample was CD4+ or CD8+ T cells sorted from blood, obtained in a trial of the OX40 agonist ivuxolimab. CDR3 sequence reads: CAISGGQFNTGELFF. CDR3 in DNA: TGTGCCATCAGTGGGGGACAGTTTAACACCGGGGAGCTGTTTTTT.